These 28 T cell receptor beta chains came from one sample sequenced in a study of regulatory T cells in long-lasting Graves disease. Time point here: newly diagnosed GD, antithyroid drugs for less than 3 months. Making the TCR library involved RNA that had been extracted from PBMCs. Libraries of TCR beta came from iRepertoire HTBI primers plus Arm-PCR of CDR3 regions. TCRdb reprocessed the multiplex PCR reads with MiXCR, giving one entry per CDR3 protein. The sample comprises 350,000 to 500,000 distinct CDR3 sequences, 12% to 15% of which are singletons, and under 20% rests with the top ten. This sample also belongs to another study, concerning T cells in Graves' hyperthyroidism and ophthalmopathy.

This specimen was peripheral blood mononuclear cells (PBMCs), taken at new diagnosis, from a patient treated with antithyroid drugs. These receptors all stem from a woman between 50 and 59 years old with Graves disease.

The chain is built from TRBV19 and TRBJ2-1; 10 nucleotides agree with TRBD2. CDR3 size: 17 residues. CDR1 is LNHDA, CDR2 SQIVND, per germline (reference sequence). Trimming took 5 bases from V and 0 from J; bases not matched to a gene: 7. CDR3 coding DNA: TGTGCCAGTAGTGCGGACCTAGCGGGAGCCTCCTACAATGAGCAGTTCTTC. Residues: CASSADLAGASYNEQFF. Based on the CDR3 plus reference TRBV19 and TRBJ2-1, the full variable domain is DGGITQSPKYLFRKEGQNVTLSCEQNLNHDAMYWYRQDPGQGLRLIYYSQIVNDFQKGDIAEGYSVSREKKESFPLTVTSAQKNPTAFYLCASSADLAGASYNEQFFGPGTRLTVL.

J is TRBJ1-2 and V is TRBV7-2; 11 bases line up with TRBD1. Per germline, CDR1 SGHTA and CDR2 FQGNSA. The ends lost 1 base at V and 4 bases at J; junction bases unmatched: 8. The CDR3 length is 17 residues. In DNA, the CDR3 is TGTGCCAGCAGCTTAGGTGGACAGGGGGCGAAGGTCTATGGCTACACCTTC. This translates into CASSLGGQGAKVYGYTF.

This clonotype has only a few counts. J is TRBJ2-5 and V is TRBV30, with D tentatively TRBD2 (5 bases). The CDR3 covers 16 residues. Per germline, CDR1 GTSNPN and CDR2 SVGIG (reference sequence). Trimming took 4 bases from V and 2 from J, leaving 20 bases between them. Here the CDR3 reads CAWTRGVGVGQETQYF. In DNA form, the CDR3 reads TGTGCCTGGACCAGAGGTGTCGGGGTGGGACAAGAGACCCAGTACTTC.

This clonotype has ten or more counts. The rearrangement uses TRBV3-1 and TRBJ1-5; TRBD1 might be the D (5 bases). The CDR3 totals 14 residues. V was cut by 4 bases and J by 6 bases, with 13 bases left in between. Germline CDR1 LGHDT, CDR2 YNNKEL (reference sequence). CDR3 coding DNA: TGTGCCAGCAGCCGGACTGGGGGTGGTCAGCCCCAGCATTTT. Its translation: CASSRTGGGQPQHF.

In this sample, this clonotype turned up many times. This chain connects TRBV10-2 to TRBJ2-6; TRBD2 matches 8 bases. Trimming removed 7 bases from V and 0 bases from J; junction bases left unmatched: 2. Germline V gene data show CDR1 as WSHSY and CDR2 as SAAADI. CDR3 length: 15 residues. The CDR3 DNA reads TGCGCCAGCACCGGGACTAGCTCTGGGGCCAACGTCCTGACTTTC. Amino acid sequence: CASTGTSSGANVLTF.

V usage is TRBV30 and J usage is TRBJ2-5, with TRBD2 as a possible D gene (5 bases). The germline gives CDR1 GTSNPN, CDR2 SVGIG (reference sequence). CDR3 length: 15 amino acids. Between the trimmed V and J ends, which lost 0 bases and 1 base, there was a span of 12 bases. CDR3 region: CAWSVGPGTQETQYF. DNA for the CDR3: TGTGCCTGGAGTGTAGGCCCGGGAACCCAAGAGACCCAGTACTTC.

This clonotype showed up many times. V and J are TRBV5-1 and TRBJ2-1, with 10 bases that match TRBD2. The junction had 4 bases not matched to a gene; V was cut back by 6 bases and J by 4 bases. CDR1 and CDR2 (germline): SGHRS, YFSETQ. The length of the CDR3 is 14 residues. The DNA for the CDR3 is TGCGCCAGCAAGCCGGGACTAGCGTACAATGAGCAGTTCTTC. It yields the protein CASKPGLAYNEQFF.

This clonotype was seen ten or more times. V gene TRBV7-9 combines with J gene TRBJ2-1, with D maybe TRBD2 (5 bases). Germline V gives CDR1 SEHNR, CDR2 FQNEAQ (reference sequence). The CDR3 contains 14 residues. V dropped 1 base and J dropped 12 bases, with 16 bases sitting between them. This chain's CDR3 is CASSLGASLAPQFF. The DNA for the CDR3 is TGTGCCAGCAGCTTAGGAGCGTCGCTAGCACCGCAGTTCTTC.

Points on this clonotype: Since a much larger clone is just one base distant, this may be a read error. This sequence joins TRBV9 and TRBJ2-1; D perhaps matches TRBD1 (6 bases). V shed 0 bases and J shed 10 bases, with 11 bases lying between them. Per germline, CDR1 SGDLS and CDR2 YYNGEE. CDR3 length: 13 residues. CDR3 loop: CASSVGDMDEQFF. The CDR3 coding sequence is TGTGCCAGCAGCGTAGGGGACATGGACGAGCAGTTCTTC.

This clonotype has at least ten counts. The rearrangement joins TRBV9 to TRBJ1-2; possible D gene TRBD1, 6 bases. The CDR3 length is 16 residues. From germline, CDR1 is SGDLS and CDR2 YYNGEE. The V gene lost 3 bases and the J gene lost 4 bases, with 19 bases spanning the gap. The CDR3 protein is CASSAPVQGDGYGYTF. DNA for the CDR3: TGTGCCAGCAGCGCCCCTGTACAGGGCGATGGCTATGGCTACACCTTC.

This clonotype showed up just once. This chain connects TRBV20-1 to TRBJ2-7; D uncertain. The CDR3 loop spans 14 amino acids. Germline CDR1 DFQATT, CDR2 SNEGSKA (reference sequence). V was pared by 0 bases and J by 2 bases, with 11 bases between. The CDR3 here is CSAREVELTYEQYF. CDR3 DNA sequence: TGCAGTGCTAGAGAGGTGGAGCTAACCTACGAGCAGTACTTC.

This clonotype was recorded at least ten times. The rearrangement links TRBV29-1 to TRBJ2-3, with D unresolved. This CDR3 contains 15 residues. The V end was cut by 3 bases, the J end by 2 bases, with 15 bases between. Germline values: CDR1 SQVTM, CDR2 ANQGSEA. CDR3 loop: CSVDRDGLSTDTQYF. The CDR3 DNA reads TGCAGCGTTGATAGGGATGGCCTTTCCACAGATACGCAGTATTTT.

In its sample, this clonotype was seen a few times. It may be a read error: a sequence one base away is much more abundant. The CDR3 protein is CASTLGGSYNEQLF. DNA for the CDR3: TGCGCCAGCACACTAGGCGGCTCCTACAATGAGCAGCTCTTC. The chain employs TRBV5-1 and TRBJ2-1; D perhaps matches TRBD2 (5 bases). CDR1 is SGHRS, CDR2 YFSETQ, per germline. The CDR3 is 14 amino acids.

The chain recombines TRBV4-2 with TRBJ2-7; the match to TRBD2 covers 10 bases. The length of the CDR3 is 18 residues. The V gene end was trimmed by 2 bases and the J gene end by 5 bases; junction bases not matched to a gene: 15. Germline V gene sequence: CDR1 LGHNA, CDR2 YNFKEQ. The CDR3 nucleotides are TGTGCCAGCAGCCAAAGCCAAGGAGTTAGCGGGAGGACCCACGAGCAGTACTTC. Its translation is CASSQSQGVSGRTHEQYF.

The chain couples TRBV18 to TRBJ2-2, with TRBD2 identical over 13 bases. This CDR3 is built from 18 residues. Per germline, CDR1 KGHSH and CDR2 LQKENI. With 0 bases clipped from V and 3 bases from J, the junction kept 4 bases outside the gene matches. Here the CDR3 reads CASSPPGLAGWDTGELFF. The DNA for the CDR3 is TGTGCCAGCTCACCACCGGGACTAGCGGGATGGGACACCGGGGAGCTGTTTTTT.

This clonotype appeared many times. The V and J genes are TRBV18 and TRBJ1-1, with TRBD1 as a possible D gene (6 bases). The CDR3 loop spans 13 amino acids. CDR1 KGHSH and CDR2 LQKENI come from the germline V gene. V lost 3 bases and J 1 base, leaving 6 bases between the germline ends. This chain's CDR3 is CASSPRGNTEAFF. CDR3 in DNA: TGTGCCAGCTCACCCAGGGGGAACACTGAAGCTTTCTTT.

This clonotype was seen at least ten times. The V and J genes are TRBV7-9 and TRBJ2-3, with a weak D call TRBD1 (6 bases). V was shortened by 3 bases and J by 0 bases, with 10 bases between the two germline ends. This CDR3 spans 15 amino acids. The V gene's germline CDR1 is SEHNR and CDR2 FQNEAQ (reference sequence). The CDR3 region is CASSLSGQSTDTQYF. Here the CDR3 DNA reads TGTGCCAGCAGCTTGTCGGGACAAAGCACAGATACGCAGTATTTT.

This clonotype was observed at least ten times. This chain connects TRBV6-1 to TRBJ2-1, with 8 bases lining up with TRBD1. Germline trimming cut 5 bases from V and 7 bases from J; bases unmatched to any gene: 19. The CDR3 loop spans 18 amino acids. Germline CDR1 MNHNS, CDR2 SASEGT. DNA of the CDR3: TGTGCCAGCAGTCACAATCACCCTGGCAGGGGGCGCCTAAATGAGCAGTTCTTC. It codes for CASSHNHPGRGRLNEQFF.

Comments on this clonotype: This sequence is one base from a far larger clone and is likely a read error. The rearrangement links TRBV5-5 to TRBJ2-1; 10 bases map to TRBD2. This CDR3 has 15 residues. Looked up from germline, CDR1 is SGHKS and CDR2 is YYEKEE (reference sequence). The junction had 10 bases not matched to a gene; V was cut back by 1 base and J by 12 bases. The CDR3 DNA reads TGTGCCAGCAGCTTGAGGCCAGCGGGAGGGTTGAGGCAGTTCTTC. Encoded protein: CASSLRPAGGLRQFF.

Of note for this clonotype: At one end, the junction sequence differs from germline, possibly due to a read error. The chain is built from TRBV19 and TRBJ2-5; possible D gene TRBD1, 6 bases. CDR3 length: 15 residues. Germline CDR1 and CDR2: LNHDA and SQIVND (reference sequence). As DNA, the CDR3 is TGTGCCTGTAGTAAGACGGGCAGGGGTGGGGAGACCCAGTACTTC. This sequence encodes CACSKTGRGGETQYF. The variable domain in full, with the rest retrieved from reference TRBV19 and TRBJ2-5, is DGGITQSPKYLFRKEGQNVTLSCEQNLNHDAMYWYRQDPGQGLRLIYYSQIVNDFQKGDIAEGYSVSREKKESFPLTVTSAQKNPTAFYLCACSKTGRGGETQYFGPGTRLLVL.

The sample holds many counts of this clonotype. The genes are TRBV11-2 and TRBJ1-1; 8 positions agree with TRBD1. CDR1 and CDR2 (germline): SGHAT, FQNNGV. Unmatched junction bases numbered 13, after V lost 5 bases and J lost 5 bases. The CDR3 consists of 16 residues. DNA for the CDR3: TGTGCCAGCAGCCCCACGGACAGGGAAGTTTATACTGAAGCTTTCTTT. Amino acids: CASSPTDREVYTEAFF. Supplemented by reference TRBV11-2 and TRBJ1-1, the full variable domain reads EAGVAQSPRYKIIEKRQSVAFWCNPISGHATLYWYQQILGQGPKLLIQFQNNGVVDDSQLPKDRFSAERLKGVDSTLKIQPAKLEDSAVYLCASSPTDREVYTEAFFGQGTRLTVV.

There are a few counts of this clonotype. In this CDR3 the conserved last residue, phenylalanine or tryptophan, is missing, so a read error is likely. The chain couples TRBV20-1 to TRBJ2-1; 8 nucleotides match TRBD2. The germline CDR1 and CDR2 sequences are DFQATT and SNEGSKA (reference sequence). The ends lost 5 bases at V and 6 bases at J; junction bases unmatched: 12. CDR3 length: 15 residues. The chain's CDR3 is CSAPNRREAVNEQFL. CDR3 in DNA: TGCAGTGCTCCGAATCGGCGGGAGGCCGTCAATGAGCAGTTCCTC.

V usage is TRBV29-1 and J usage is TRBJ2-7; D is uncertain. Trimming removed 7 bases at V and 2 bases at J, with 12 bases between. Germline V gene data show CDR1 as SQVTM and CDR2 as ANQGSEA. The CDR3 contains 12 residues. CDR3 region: CSASLDAYEQYF. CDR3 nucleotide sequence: TGCAGCGCATCCTTGGACGCCTACGAGCAGTACTTC.

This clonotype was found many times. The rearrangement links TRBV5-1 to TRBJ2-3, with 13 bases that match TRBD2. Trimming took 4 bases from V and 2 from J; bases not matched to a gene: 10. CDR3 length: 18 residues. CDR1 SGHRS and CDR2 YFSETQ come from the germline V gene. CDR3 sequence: CASSPRGTSGKDTDTQYF. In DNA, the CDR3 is TGCGCCAGCAGCCCCCGCGGGACTAGCGGGAAAGACACAGATACGCAGTATTTT.

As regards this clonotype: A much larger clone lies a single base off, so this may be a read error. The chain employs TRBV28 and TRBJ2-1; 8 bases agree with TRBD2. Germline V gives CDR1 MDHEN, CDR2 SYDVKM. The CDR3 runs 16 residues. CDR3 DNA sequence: TGTGCCAGCAGTCCACTCCTAGCCGGGGGGGGCGATGAGCGGTTCTTC. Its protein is CASSPLLAGGGDERFF. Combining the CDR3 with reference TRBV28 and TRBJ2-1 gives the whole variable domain DVKVTQSSRYLVKRTGEKVFLECVQDMDHENMFWYRQDPGLGLRLIYFSYDVKMKEKGDIPEGYSVSREKKERFSLILESASTNQTSMYLCASSPLLAGGGDERFFGPGTRLTVL.

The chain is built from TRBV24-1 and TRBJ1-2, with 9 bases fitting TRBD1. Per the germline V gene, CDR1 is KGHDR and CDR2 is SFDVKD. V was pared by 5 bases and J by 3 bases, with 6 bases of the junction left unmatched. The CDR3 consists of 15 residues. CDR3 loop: CATSAGTGRDYGYTF. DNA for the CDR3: TGTGCCACCAGTGCCGGGACAGGGAGAGACTATGGCTACACCTTC.

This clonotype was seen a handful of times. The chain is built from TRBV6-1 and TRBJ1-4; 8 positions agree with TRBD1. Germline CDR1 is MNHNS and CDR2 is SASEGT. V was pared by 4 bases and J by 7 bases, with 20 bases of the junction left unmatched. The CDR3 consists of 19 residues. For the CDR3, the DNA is TGTGCCAGCAGTGCTCGTTTGTTGCAGGGGGCCTCAAAAGCTGAAAAACTGTTTTTT. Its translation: CASSARLLQGASKAEKLFF.

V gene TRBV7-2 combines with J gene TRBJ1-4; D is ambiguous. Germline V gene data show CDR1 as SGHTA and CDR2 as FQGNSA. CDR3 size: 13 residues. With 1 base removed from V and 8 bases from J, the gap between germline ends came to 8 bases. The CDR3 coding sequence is TGTGCCAGCAGCTTAGGGATGTGGGAAAAACTGTTTTTT. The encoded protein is CASSLGMWEKLFF.